One sample yielded the 8 T cell receptor beta chains listed below, sequenced in a study of T cells in Graves' hyperthyroidism and ophthalmopathy. The investigators amplified TCR beta CDR3 regions from RNA transcripts. The TCR CDR3 was amplified in a first-round RT-PCR using the HTBI primer set. Each CDR3 protein is one row after TCRdb ran MiXCR on the multiplex PCR reads. The sample has a few hundred thousand distinct CDR3 sequences, approximately 44% seen once. Sequences were obtained from peripheral blood or thyroid tissue (not recorded which). Receptors were obtained from an adult woman with Graves' disease, either hyperthyroidism or ophthalmopathy (not recorded which).

This clonotype showed up many times. This rearrangement joins TRBV3-1 to TRBJ1-3, with 7 bases fitting TRBD1. This CDR3 is built from 16 residues. Trimming at V came to 1 base and at J to 2 bases, leaving 5 bases not matched to a gene. Germline-derived CDR1 and CDR2 are LGHDT and YNNKEL (reference sequence). CDR3 in DNA: TGTGCCAGCAGCCAAGGACAGGGAAGGACTGGAAACACCATATATTTT. The encoded protein is CASSQGQGRTGNTIYF.

This chain links TRBV12-3 or TRBV12-4 with TRBJ2-7; D call uncertain. This CDR3 comprises 12 residues. Trimming took off 5 bases at V and 7 bases at J, with 12 bases between the two ends. The CDR3 coding sequence is TGTGCCAGCAGTGTCCAAAGATATGAGCAGTACTTC. This gives the protein CASSVQRYEQYF.

This clonotype was counted ten times or more. The V gene is TRBV6-6, the J gene TRBJ1-6; D uncertain. From germline, CDR1 is MNHNY and CDR2 SVGAGI (reference sequence). The CDR3 extends over 16 amino acids. Trimming shortened V by 0 bases and J by 7 bases, and 13 bases separated the two germline ends. Here the CDR3 reads CASSYSPDGVNSPLHF. DNA for the CDR3: TGTGCCAGCAGTTACTCCCCAGATGGGGTAAATTCACCCCTCCACTTT.

The V and J genes are TRBV19 and TRBJ2-2; no reliable D call. V dropped 0 bases and J dropped 3 bases, with 8 bases sitting between them. Germline CDR1 is LNHDA and CDR2 is SQIVND (reference sequence). There are 15 residues in the CDR3. CDR3 nucleotide sequence: TGTGCCAGTAGTATAGACGGACGGTACACCGGGGAGCTGTTTTTT. This sequence encodes CASSIDGRYTGELFF.

The chain couples TRBV12-3 or TRBV12-4 to TRBJ2-5, with TRBD1 identical over 7 bases. Losses at the gene ends were 6 bases for V and 4 bases for J; bases not matched to a gene: 14. CDR3 length equals 16 residues. DNA for the CDR3: TGTGCCAGCAGGCTCGGGACAGAAGTGCAACGAGAGACCCAGTACTTC. The encoded protein is CASRLGTEVQRETQYF.

This clonotype was counted many times. This sequence joins TRBV12-3 or TRBV12-4 and TRBJ1-6; no clear D gene. The CDR3 spans 13 residues. Trimming took off 4 bases at V and 6 bases at J, with 7 bases between the two ends. Written as DNA, the CDR3 is TGTGCCAGCAGTTCGACTGGTAATTCACCCCTCCACTTT. It is translated as CASSSTGNSPLHF.

To note about this clonotype: At one boundary the junction diverges from the germline segment, which might be a read error. This chain connects TRBV2 to TRBJ1-5; D is ambiguous. Germline assignment: CDR1 SNHLY and CDR2 FYNNEI. The CDR3 has 16 amino acids. CDR3: CASRVASGRANEPQHF. DNA for the CDR3: TGTGCCAGCAGGGTTGCTAGCGGGAGGGCCAATGAGCCCCAGCATTTT. Full variable domain (rest looked up from reference TRBV2 and TRBJ1-5): EPEVTQTPSHQVTQMGQEVILRCVPISNHLYFYWYRQILGQKVEFLVSFYNNEISEKSEIFDDQFSVERPDGSNFTLKIRSTKLEDSAMYFCASRVASGRANEPQHFGDGTRLSIL.

V is TRBV2 and J is TRBJ1-1; TRBD1 might be the D (6 bases). This CDR3 is built from 11 residues. Per the germline V gene, CDR1 is SNHLY and CDR2 is FYNNEI. V lost 6 bases and J 8 bases, leaving 10 bases between the germline ends. Here the CDR3 reads CASRVDREAFF. CDR3 coding DNA: TGTGCCAGCAGAGTCGACAGGGAAGCTTTCTTT.